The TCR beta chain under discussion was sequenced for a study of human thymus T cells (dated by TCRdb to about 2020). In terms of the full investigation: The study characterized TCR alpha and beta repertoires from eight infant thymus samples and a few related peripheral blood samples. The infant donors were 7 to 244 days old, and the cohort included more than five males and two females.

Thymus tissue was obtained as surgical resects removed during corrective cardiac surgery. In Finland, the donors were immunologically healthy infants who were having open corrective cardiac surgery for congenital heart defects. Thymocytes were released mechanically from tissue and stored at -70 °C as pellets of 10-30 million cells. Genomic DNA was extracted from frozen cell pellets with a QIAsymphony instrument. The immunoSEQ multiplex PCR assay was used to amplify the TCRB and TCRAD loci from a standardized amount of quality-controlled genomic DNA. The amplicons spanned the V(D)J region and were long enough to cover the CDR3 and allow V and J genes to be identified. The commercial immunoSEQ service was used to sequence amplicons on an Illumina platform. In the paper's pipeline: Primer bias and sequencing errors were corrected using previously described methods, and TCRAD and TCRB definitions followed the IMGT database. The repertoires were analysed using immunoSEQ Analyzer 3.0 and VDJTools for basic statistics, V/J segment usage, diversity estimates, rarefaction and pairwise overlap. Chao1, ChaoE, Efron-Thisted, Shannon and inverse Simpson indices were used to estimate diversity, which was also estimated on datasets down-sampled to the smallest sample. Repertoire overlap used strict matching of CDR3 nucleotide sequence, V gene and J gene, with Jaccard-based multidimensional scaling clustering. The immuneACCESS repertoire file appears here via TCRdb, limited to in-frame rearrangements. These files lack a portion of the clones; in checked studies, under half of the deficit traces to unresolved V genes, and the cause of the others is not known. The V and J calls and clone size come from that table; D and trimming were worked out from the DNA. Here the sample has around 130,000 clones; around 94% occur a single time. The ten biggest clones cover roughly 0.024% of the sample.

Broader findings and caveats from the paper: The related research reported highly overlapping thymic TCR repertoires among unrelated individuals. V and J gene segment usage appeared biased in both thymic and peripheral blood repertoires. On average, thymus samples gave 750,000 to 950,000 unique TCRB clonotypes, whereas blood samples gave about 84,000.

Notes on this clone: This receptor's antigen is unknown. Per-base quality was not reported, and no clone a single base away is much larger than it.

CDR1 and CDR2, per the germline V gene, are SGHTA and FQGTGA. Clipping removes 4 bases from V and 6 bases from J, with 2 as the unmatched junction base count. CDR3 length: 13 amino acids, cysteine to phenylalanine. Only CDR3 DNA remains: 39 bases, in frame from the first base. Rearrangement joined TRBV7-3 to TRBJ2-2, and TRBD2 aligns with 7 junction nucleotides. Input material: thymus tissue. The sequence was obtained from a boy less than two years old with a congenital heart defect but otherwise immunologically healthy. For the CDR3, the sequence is CASSSTSSGELFF. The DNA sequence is TGTGCCAGCAGCTCGACTAGCTCCGGGGAGCTGTTTTTT.